The sequence of this T cell receptor (beta chain) was determined in a study of blood T cells in healthy people across ages. Next came a second PCR, run for about 6 to 11 cycles, which used a sample-barcoded 5' primer along with a J-beta primer mix. In TCRdb, the 5' RACE reads were re-called with MiXCR into one record per CDR3 protein. Seen here are just over 800,000 distinct CDR3 sequences, 60% to 80% observed once, and the top ten hold around a quarter. Study-level results: TCR beta diversity tracked closely with naive T cell percentage. In older individuals, TCR beta diversity per million T cells was lower, falling roughly linearly with age.

About this clonotype: The antigen remains unidentified.

Donors ranged from roughly 6 to 100 years old and were healthy Caucasians in Russia. PBMCs were isolated at a quantity of at least 6.5 million per sample. The sample was blood. This sequence originates from a man aged 25-45 years in good health.

CDR3 residues: CASSFRPGQWRETQYF. CDR3 in DNA: TGCGCCAGCAGCTTCCGGCCCGGACAGTGGAGGGAGACCCAGTACTTC. The chain employs TRBV5-1 and TRBJ2-7, with D maybe TRBD1 (6 bases). The DNA end is more similar to TRBJ2-5, so the J call may be wrong. CDR1 is SGHRS, CDR2 YFSETQ, per germline. CDR3 length: 16 residues.